These 27 T cell receptor beta chains came from one sample sequenced in a study of cytomegalovirus exposure and HLA in healthy donors. The protocol was immunoSEQ multiplex PCR, while the TCRdb copy is restricted to in-frame clones and leaves out a portion. The data contain about 98,000 clones, roughly 87% of them seen just once; the ten biggest clones take up under 4.5%. Sequenced material: PBMCs. The receptors come from a woman in her twenties or thirties in good health and CMV-seronegative.

The chain couples TRBV5-1 to TRBJ1-3, with D possibly matching TRBD1 (5 bases). Looked up from germline, CDR1 is SGHRS and CDR2 is YFSETQ. This CDR3 contains 13 residues. The V gene lost 7 bases and the J gene lost 8 bases, with 16 bases spanning the gap. The CDR3 protein is CASGDDSFDTIYF. CDR3 bases: TGCGCCAGCGGAGATGACAGTTTTGACACCATATATTTT.

The chain uses TRBV29-1 and TRBJ2-2, with no clear D. Germline loops: CDR1 SQVTM, CDR2 ANQGSEA. This CDR3 comprises 17 residues. V was shortened by 3 bases and J by 0 bases, with 17 bases between the two germline ends. CDR3 sequence (DNA): TGCAGCGTTGACGCACAATCTCCTAGGACGAACACCGGGGAGCTGTTTTTT. Protein: CSVDAQSPRTNTGELFF.

The chain links TRBV19 to TRBJ2-1, with 7 nucleotides matching TRBD1. The V segment lost 4 bases and the J segment 2 bases; nucleotides outside the gene matches: 2. CDR3 length: 14 residues. Germline-derived CDR1 and CDR2 are LNHDA and SQIVND (reference sequence). The CDR3 here is CASSKGQTYNEQFF. Here the CDR3 DNA reads TGTGCCAGTAGTAAGGGACAGACCTACAATGAGCAGTTCTTC.

This clone was seen more than once but under ten times. V gene TRBV7-9 combines with J gene TRBJ2-2; maybe TRBD1 (5 bases). Trimming stripped 11 bases from V and 7 bases from J, with 20 bases between. Germline CDR1 and CDR2: SEHNR and FQNEAQ (reference sequence). The CDR3 loop spans 14 amino acids. CDR3 residues: CALFPGNGGGELFF. CDR3 DNA sequence: TGTGCCCTTTTTCCAGGGAACGGTGGCGGGGAGCTGTTTTTT. The full variable domain, completed using reference TRBV7-9 and TRBJ2-2, is DTGVSQNPRHKITKRGQNVTFRCDPISEHNRLYWYRQTLGQGPEFLTYFQNEAQLEKSRLLSDRFSAERPKGSFSTLEIQRTEQGDSAMYLCALFPGNGGGELFFGEGSRLTVL.

The gene calls are TRBV6-5 and TRBJ2-5; 13 bases are a match to TRBD2. CDR1 is MNHEY and CDR2 is SVGAGI in the germline V gene. Losses at the gene ends were 4 bases for V and 6 bases for J; bases not matched to a gene: 5. The CDR3 runs to 15 residues. Written as DNA, the CDR3 is TGTGCCAGCAGTTCGACTAGCGGGGGGCGAAAGACCCAGTACTTC. It yields the protein CASSSTSGGRKTQYF.

This clone was detected once. The chain recombines TRBV4-3 with TRBJ2-5; possible D gene TRBD2, 6 bases. The CDR3 has 17 residues. V was clipped by 0 bases and J by 4 bases, with 18 bases between them. In germline, CDR1 is LGHNA, CDR2 YSLEER. The CDR3 sequence: CASSQDTQRVNGETQYF. The CDR3 bases are TGCGCCAGCAGCCAAGATACCCAGCGGGTAAATGGAGAGACCCAGTACTTC.

The chain uses TRBV7-2 and TRBJ1-3; TRBD1 is a possible D gene (6 bases). CDR1 and CDR2 from the germline V gene are SGHTA and FQGNSA. This CDR3 spans 19 amino acids. The V gene lost 2 bases and the J gene lost 0 bases, with 20 bases spanning the gap. The CDR3 sequence: CASSLLQGRAGNSGNTIYF. The CDR3 nucleotides read TGTGCCAGCAGCTTACTACAGGGACGCGCTGGAAACTCTGGAAACACCATATATTTT.

This chain connects TRBV5-1 to TRBJ1-5, with 8 bases that match TRBD1. This CDR3 is built from 15 residues. The germline CDR1 and CDR2 sequences are SGHRS and YFSETQ. Trimming took 4 bases from V and 5 from J; bases not matched to a gene: 8. The CDR3 here is CASSLTTGGYQPQHF. The CDR3 DNA is TGCGCCAGCAGCCTAACCACAGGGGGATATCAGCCCCAGCATTTT.

The sample holds a few counts of this clone. The chain joins TRBV5-1 to TRBJ1-5, with 7 nucleotides matching TRBD1. Germline CDR1 reads SGHRS; CDR2 reads YFSETQ. J lost 2 bases, V lost 4 bases, and 6 bases had no gene match. This CDR3 region has 15 residues. In nucleotides, the CDR3 is TGCGCCAGCAGCGAGACAGGGCTCGGCAATCAGCCCCAGCATTTT. Translation: CASSETGLGNQPQHF.

The chain couples TRBV7-3 to TRBJ1-1; tentative D call: TRBD1 (5 bases). This CDR3 region has 11 residues. The V gene's germline CDR1 is SGHTA and CDR2 FQGTGA. Between the trimmed V and J ends, which lost 4 bases and 8 bases, there was a span of 8 bases. The CDR3 reads CASSSGHEAFF. Here the CDR3 DNA reads TGTGCCAGCAGCTCCGGACACGAAGCTTTCTTT.

Here the CDR3 reads CASSVLAGAHNEQFF. As DNA, the CDR3 is TGTGCCAGTAGTGTCCTAGCGGGAGCCCACAATGAGCAGTTCTTC. The V gene is TRBV19, the J gene TRBJ2-1, with TRBD2 matching over 10 bases. Germline lookup yields CDR1 LNHDA and CDR2 SQIVND (reference sequence). The V segment lost 5 bases and the J segment 5 bases; nucleotides outside the gene matches: 6. The CDR3 contains 15 residues.

Written as DNA, the CDR3 is TGTGCCAGCGGACAGGGATCGTTCACAGATACGCAGTATTTT. It codes for CASGQGSFTDTQYF. The rearrangement joins TRBV7-3 to TRBJ2-3; 8 bases map to TRBD1. In germline, CDR1 is SGHTA, CDR2 FQGTGA. The CDR3 is 14 residues long. V was clipped by 8 bases and J by 2 bases; unmatched bases: 6. Based on the CDR3 plus reference TRBV7-3 and TRBJ2-3, the full variable domain is GAGVSQTPSNKVTEKGKYVELRCDPISGHTALYWYRQSLGQGPEFLIYFQGTGAADDSGLPNDRFFAVRPEGSVSTLKIQRTERGDSAVYLCASGQGSFTDTQYFGPGTRLTVL.

This chain joins TRBV18 and TRBJ2-7; a possible D gene is TRBD1 (5 bases). Germline-derived CDR1 and CDR2 are KGHSH and LQKENI. The CDR3 extends over 13 amino acids. V was pared by 6 bases and J by 7 bases, with 16 bases between. The chain's CDR3 is CASSPHAGIEQYF. The CDR3, as DNA: TGTGCCAGCTCCCCTCACGCAGGGATAGAGCAGTACTTC.

The chain has TRBV29-1 and TRBJ2-1, with TRBD2 matching over 12 bases. The J segment lost 7 bases and the V segment lost 2 bases, leaving 9 bases of the junction unmatched. The germline CDR1 and CDR2 sequences are SQVTM and ANQGSEA. This CDR3 has 16 amino acids. This chain's CDR3 is CSVEKWSSGRDNEQFF. The CDR3 nucleotides read TGCAGCGTTGAAAAGTGGTCTAGCGGGAGGGATAATGAGCAGTTCTTC.

V gene TRBV10-3 combines with J gene TRBJ2-1, with 9 bases that match TRBD2. CDR1 is ENHRY and CDR2 is SYGVKD in the germline V gene. This CDR3 has 14 amino acids. With V trimmed by 11 bases and J by 2 bases, 7 bases remained unmatched. CDR3 sequence reads: CARSSGVTYNEQFF. The CDR3, as DNA: TGTGCCCGTTCTAGCGGGGTCACCTACAATGAGCAGTTCTTC.

The chain couples TRBV10-3 to TRBJ2-5; weak D call: TRBD1 (6 bases). V lost 4 bases, J lost 5 bases, and 14 bases lay in between. Germline V gives CDR1 ENHRY, CDR2 SYGVKD. CDR3 length: 14 residues. The DNA for the CDR3 is TGTGCCATCAGTGGAAACAGGGATGGGGAGACCCAGTACTTC. Its protein is CAISGNRDGETQYF.

The chain recombines TRBV5-1 with TRBJ2-1; possible D gene TRBD1, 6 bases. The CDR3 loop spans 14 amino acids. V was clipped by 0 bases and J by 8 bases, with 12 bases between them. Germline-derived CDR1 and CDR2 are SGHRS and YFSETQ. CDR3 region: CASSLDQGLDEQFF. CDR3 nucleotide sequence: TGCGCCAGCAGCTTGGATCAGGGGTTGGATGAGCAGTTCTTC. The complete variable domain, with remaining parts taken from reference TRBV5-1 and TRBJ2-1, reads KAGVTQTPRYLIKTRGQQVTLSCSPISGHRSVSWYQQTPGQGLQFLFEYFSETQRNKGNFPGRFSGRQFSNSRSEMNVSTLELGDSALYLCASSLDQGLDEQFFGPGTRLTVL.

V gene TRBV5-1 combines with J gene TRBJ2-3; TRBD2 agrees at 8 bases. The CDR3 spans 14 residues. CDR1 and CDR2 (germline): SGHRS, YFSETQ. V dropped 4 bases and J dropped 4; count of bases not matched to a gene: 5. The CDR3 sequence: CASSHRTSSDTQYF. The DNA for the CDR3 is TGCGCCAGCAGCCACCGGACTAGCTCAGATACGCAGTATTTT.

This chain joins TRBV28 and TRBJ2-6, with D perhaps matching TRBD2 (6 bases). V lost 8 bases and J 4 bases, leaving 12 bases between the germline ends. The CDR3 spans 14 residues. Per the germline V gene, CDR1 is MDHEN and CDR2 is SYDVKM. The CDR3 nucleotides read TGTGCCAGCGGGCCGGGAGCCGGGGCCAACGTCCTGACTTTC. Protein: CASGPGAGANVLTF. Filled out from reference TRBV28 and TRBJ2-6, the complete variable domain reads DVKVTQSSRYLVKRTGEKVFLECVQDMDHENMFWYRQDPGLGLRLIYFSYDVKMKEKGDIPEGYSVSREKKERFSLILESASTNQTSMYLCASGPGAGANVLTFGAGSRLTVL.

This chain joins TRBV28 and TRBJ2-7, with D possibly TRBD1 on 5 matching bases. The germline gives CDR1 MDHEN, CDR2 SYDVKM. V was shortened by 2 bases and J by 2 bases, with 10 bases between the two germline ends. The CDR3 is 14 residues long. As DNA, the CDR3 is TGTGCCAGCAGTTTAGGTGACAGAGCCTACGAGCAGTACTTC. Its translation: CASSLGDRAYEQYF.

The V call is TRBV5-1, the J call TRBJ2-7; D is unclear. This CDR3 region has 15 residues. Trimming took 5 bases from V and 3 from J, leaving 18 bases between them. Germline assignment: CDR1 SGHRS and CDR2 YFSETQ. The CDR3 sequence: CASRLEVVPNYEQYF. The CDR3 nucleotides are TGCGCCAGCAGATTAGAGGTCGTTCCAAACTACGAGCAGTACTTC.

The V and J genes are TRBV7-3 and TRBJ2-1; TRBD1 might be the D (6 bases). Germline V gives CDR1 SGHTA, CDR2 FQGTGA. The V gene lost 0 bases and the J gene lost 3 bases, with 9 bases spanning the gap. This CDR3 is 15 amino acids long. CDR3 coding DNA: TGTGCCAGCAGCTTAACCCAGGGGTTCTACAATGAGCAGTTCTTC. This translates into CASSLTQGFYNEQFF.

This chain connects TRBV18 to TRBJ1-1; D not certain. V shed 1 base and J shed 2 bases, with 8 bases lying between them. CDR3 size: 14 residues. The V gene's germline CDR1 is KGHSH and CDR2 LQKENI. Here the CDR3 reads CASSPRQLNTEAFF. The CDR3 DNA reads TGTGCCAGCTCACCACGGCAGTTAAACACTGAAGCTTTCTTT.

This clone was observed once. The chain uses TRBV28 and TRBJ1-2; weak D call: TRBD1 (6 bases). This CDR3 region has 13 residues. The germline gives CDR1 MDHEN, CDR2 SYDVKM. V dropped 3 bases and J dropped 6 bases, with 11 bases sitting between them. CDR3 coding DNA: TGTGCCAGCAGTTTGATGGGGGCGAATGGCTACACCTTC. Protein: CASSLMGANGYTF.

The CDR3 is CASSRGQTIYEQYF. The CDR3 region has the DNA TGTGCCAGCAGTCGGGGACAGACGATCTACGAGCAGTACTTC. This chain links TRBV2 with TRBJ2-7, with TRBD1 matching over 7 bases. The CDR3 spans 14 residues. In germline, CDR1 is SNHLY, CDR2 FYNNEI. The ends lost 5 bases at V and 3 bases at J; junction bases unmatched: 7.

This clone was seen a few times. J is TRBJ2-7 and V is TRBV11-2, with 7 nucleotides matching TRBD1. With V trimmed by 5 bases and J by 1 base, 8 bases remained unmatched. Germline CDR1 reads SGHAT; CDR2 reads FQNNGV. The CDR3 contains 15 residues. CDR3: CASSRAGTASYEQYF. The CDR3, as DNA: TGTGCCAGCAGCCGAGCCGGGACAGCTTCCTACGAGCAGTACTTC.

V is TRBV9 and J is TRBJ2-3; 8 bases fit TRBD2. The germline CDR1 and CDR2 sequences are SGDLS and YYNGEE. The CDR3 is made up of 16 amino acids. The V segment lost 4 bases and the J segment 6 bases; nucleotides outside the gene matches: 13. This CDR3 is CASSPPGLGSLDTQYF. CDR3 nucleotides: TGTGCCAGCAGCCCTCCGGGACTAGGGTCTTTGGATACGCAGTATTTT.